The 2 T cell receptor beta chains in this list originate from one sample, sequenced in a study of T cells expressing NK-cell markers. TCRdb reworked the 5' RACE reads into one entry per CDR3 protein, no DNA. This repertoire includes roughly 430,000 distinct CDR3 sequences. Material: blood T cells: a sorted CD56 or NKG2C T cell subset, CD4+ or CD8+ T cells, or bulk PBMC T cells (not recorded which). These receptors originate from a woman aged 18 to 75 in good health.

This chain's CDR3 is CAWSDNTDTQYF. V and J are TRBV30 and TRBJ2-3. Germline CDR1 and CDR2: GTSNPN and SVGIG (reference sequence). The CDR3 has 12 amino acids.

V and J are TRBV20-1 and TRBJ2-3; the TRBD1 assignment by TCRdb is unverifiable without DNA. Per the germline V gene, CDR1 is DFQATT and CDR2 is SNEGSKA (reference sequence). CDR3 length: 15 residues. The CDR3 loop is CSPKGGGAATDTQYF.